Presented here are 31 T cell receptor beta chains from one specimen sequenced in a study of shared clonotypes between healthy human individuals. Profiled with immunoSEQ multiplex PCR; TCRdb holds only in-frame clones, not every one. The sample shows some 200,000 clones, about 93% of them seen only once. The sample consisted of naive CD4+ T cells sorted from blood. Subset of the sample: CD45RA+ positively selected. The receptors shown here come from a woman in her 30s in good health.

This chain uses TRBV2 with TRBJ1-1, with TRBD1 matching over 9 bases. The germline gives CDR1 SNHLY, CDR2 FYNNEI. Trimming at V came to 6 bases and at J to 11 bases, leaving 7 bases not matched to a gene. The CDR3 is 12 residues long. The CDR3 spells CASSRGTGSAFF. CDR3 bases: TGTGCCAGCAGCAGAGGGACAGGGTCGGCTTTCTTT.

The sample holds one count of this clone. The chain combines TRBV5-6 with TRBJ2-6, with D perhaps matching TRBD1 (6 bases). Germline lookup yields CDR1 SGHDT and CDR2 YYEEEE. V lost 4 bases, J lost 2 bases, and 13 bases lay in between. There are 16 residues in the CDR3. CDR3 sequence reads: CASSTQGTPGANVLTF. The CDR3 coding sequence is TGTGCCAGCAGCACACAGGGTACTCCTGGGGCCAACGTCCTGACTTTC.

The rearrangement links TRBV6-1 to TRBJ2-7; D ambiguous. The CDR3 length is 13 residues. Looked up from germline, CDR1 is MNHNS and CDR2 is SASEGT. V was trimmed by 3 bases and J by 0 bases, leaving 6 bases between them. CDR3 sequence reads: CASSDPPSYEQYF. CDR3 nucleotides: TGTGCCAGCAGTGACCCGCCCTCCTACGAGCAGTACTTC.

V is TRBV30 and J is TRBJ2-2; possibly TRBD2 for D (6 bases). Trimming stripped 5 bases from V and 6 bases from J, with 10 bases between. The CDR3 totals 12 residues. Germline V gene lookup returns CDR1 GTSNPN and CDR2 SVGIG (reference sequence). CDR3 residues: CAWGSGSGELFF. For the CDR3, the DNA is TGTGCCTGGGGTAGCGGATCCGGGGAGCTGTTTTTT.

The chain has TRBV11-2 and TRBJ1-1, with a possible D match to TRBD1 (5 bases). Trimming took 3 bases from V and 9 from J, leaving 14 bases between them. The V gene's germline CDR1 is SGHAT and CDR2 FQNNGV. This CDR3 has 13 residues. CDR3: CASSFQGASKAFF. CDR3 DNA: TGTGCCAGCAGCTTCCAGGGAGCGAGTAAAGCTTTCTTT. The variable domain in full, with the rest retrieved from reference TRBV11-2 and TRBJ1-1, is EAGVAQSPRYKIIEKRQSVAFWCNPISGHATLYWYQQILGQGPKLLIQFQNNGVVDDSQLPKDRFSAERLKGVDSTLKIQPAKLEDSAVYLCASSFQGASKAFFGQGTRLTVV.

In DNA, the CDR3 is TGTGCCAGCAGATCACTACAGGCTGATGGCTACACCTTC. As protein: CASRSLQADGYTF. The chain joins TRBV6-6 to TRBJ1-2; D is possibly TRBD1 (5 bases). This CDR3 comprises 13 residues. The germline CDR1 and CDR2 sequences are MNHNY and SVGAGI (reference sequence). V lost 6 bases, J lost 6 bases, and 14 bases lay in between.

This clone showed up just once. The chain joins TRBV4-2 to TRBJ1-1; D unclear. V dropped 9 bases and J dropped 1 base, with 6 bases sitting between them. In germline, CDR1 is LGHNA, CDR2 YNFKEQ. The CDR3 sequence is 11 residues long. For the CDR3, the DNA is TGTGCCAGTACGGCGAACACTGAAGCTTTCTTT. This codes for CASTANTEAFF.

V and J are TRBV27 and TRBJ1-4; no reliable D call. With 5 bases removed from V and 7 bases from J, the gap between germline ends came to 14 bases. CDR3 length equals 14 residues. The germline gives CDR1 MNHEY, CDR2 SMNVEV (reference sequence). CDR3 loop: CASSGPRTGEKLFF. In DNA form, the CDR3 reads TGTGCCAGCAGTGGCCCTCGAACGGGTGAAAAACTGTTTTTT.

The V call is TRBV19, the J call TRBJ2-1, with 10 bases that match TRBD2. There are 14 residues in the CDR3. Unmatched junction bases numbered 8, after V lost 8 bases and J lost 7 bases. Germline-derived CDR1 and CDR2 are LNHDA and SQIVND (reference sequence). CDR3 coding DNA: TGTGCCAGTTCTAGCGGGAGTTCTCAGAATGAGCAGTTCTTC. Translated, it gives CASSSGSSQNEQFF.

The chain links TRBV11-3 to TRBJ2-3; D is uncertain. The CDR3 runs to 15 residues. The ends were cut back, 4 bases at V and 6 bases at J, with 17 bases in the middle. The germline V gene encodes CDR1 SGHNT and CDR2 YENEEA. The CDR3 loop is CASSSDKASIDTQYF. The CDR3, as DNA: TGTGCCAGCAGCTCAGACAAGGCCAGTATCGATACGCAGTATTTT.

The chain carries TRBV29-1 and TRBJ1-3; no definite D call. This CDR3 has 15 amino acids. Germline V lookup: CDR1 SQVTM, CDR2 ANQGSEA. The V end was cut by 6 bases, the J end by 4 bases, with 19 bases between. This CDR3 is CSVADTGSSGNTIYF. The CDR3 DNA is TGCAGCGTCGCCGACACGGGAAGTTCCGGAAACACCATATATTTT.

The chain carries TRBV18 and TRBJ2-5; 9 positions agree with TRBD1. Trimming took 1 base from V and 2 from J; bases not matched to a gene: 2. CDR3 length equals 15 residues. Germline V gene data show CDR1 as KGHSH and CDR2 as LQKENI. The CDR3 DNA reads as TGTGCCAGCTCACCACAAGGGACAGGGCAAGAGACCCAGTACTTC. Amino acid sequence: CASSPQGTGQETQYF.

The chain combines TRBV19 with TRBJ1-1, with 9 bases matching TRBD1. In germline, CDR1 is LNHDA, CDR2 SQIVND (reference sequence). This CDR3 is 15 amino acids long. The V segment lost 5 bases and the J segment 4 bases; nucleotides outside the gene matches: 8. CDR3 nucleotides: TGTGCCAGTAGTCCCGGGACAGGGAGGCCCACTGAAGCTTTCTTT. Protein product: CASSPGTGRPTEAFF. The full variable domain, in which reference TRBV19 and TRBJ1-1 provide the parts outside the CDR3, is DGGITQSPKYLFRKEGQNVTLSCEQNLNHDAMYWYRQDPGQGLRLIYYSQIVNDFQKGDIAEGYSVSREKKESFPLTVTSAQKNPTAFYLCASSPGTGRPTEAFFGQGTRLTVV.

The V and J genes are TRBV18 and TRBJ1-2; D is undetermined. CDR1 is KGHSH and CDR2 is LQKENI in the germline V gene. Trimming took off 3 bases at V and 8 bases at J, with 13 bases between the two ends. This CDR3 spans 13 amino acids. Here the CDR3 DNA reads TGTGCCAGCTCACCCCTCAAGGCGCAGGGCTACACCTTC. Translating gives CASSPLKAQGYTF.

This clone was seen a handful of times. The chain carries TRBV4-2 and TRBJ2-7; 12 bases line up with TRBD2. There are 15 residues in the CDR3. The junction had 0 bases not matched to a gene; V was cut back by 1 base and J by 2 bases. Germline loops: CDR1 LGHNA, CDR2 YNFKEQ. The DNA for the CDR3 is TGTGCCAGCAGCCAAGGACTAGCGGGAGCCTACGAGCAGTACTTC. This encodes CASSQGLAGAYEQYF.

V gene TRBV4-1 combines with J gene TRBJ2-7; perhaps TRBD1 as D (6 bases). V was shortened by 0 bases and J by 4 bases, with 10 bases between the two germline ends. The V gene's germline CDR1 is MGHRA and CDR2 YSYEKL. The CDR3 extends over 14 amino acids. The CDR3 region has the DNA TGCGCCAGCAGCCAAGAGGGACATAGTTACGAGCAGTACTTC. Protein product: CASSQEGHSYEQYF.

The gene calls are TRBV5-1 and TRBJ1-5, with D perhaps matching TRBD1 (6 bases). Germline loops: CDR1 SGHRS, CDR2 YFSETQ. Deletions cut 3 bases from V and 0 bases from J, with 13 bases between. CDR3 length equals 16 residues. In nucleotides, the CDR3 is TGCGCCAGCAGCTCAGGGGACGTCTATAGCAATCAGCCCCAGCATTTT. Translating gives CASSSGDVYSNQPQHF.

This rearrangement joins TRBV18 to TRBJ1-1; weak D call: TRBD1 (6 bases). The CDR3 is 15 residues long. Germline-derived CDR1 and CDR2 are KGHSH and LQKENI. The ends were cut back, 4 bases at V and 5 bases at J, with 17 bases in the middle. This CDR3 reads CASSLSTGFRTEAFF. The DNA for the CDR3 is TGTGCCAGCTCACTCTCGACAGGTTTTAGGACTGAAGCTTTCTTT.

This clone was detected only once. This chain connects TRBV6-5 to TRBJ1-1, with 7 positions matching TRBD1. This CDR3 region has 13 residues. From germline, CDR1 is MNHEY and CDR2 SVGAGI. Trimming removed 6 bases from V and 4 bases from J; junction bases left unmatched: 5. CDR3 bases: TGTGCCAGCAGACCACAGGGGATCACTGAAGCTTTCTTT. Amino acids: CASRPQGITEAFF.

The chain is built from TRBV7-7 and TRBJ2-5; 11 bases fit TRBD1. The trim removed 5 bases at V and 4 bases at J, leaving 6 bases unmatched. The germline V gene has CDR1 SSHAT and CDR2 FNYEAQ (reference sequence). The CDR3 has 15 amino acids. The DNA of the CDR3 is TGTGCCAGCAGCCGGGGACAGGGGGAGAGAGAGACCCAGTACTTC. Protein product: CASSRGQGERETQYF.

The chain couples TRBV18 to TRBJ2-7, with D tentatively TRBD1 (5 bases). V lost 8 bases and J lost 3, with 14 bases in between. From germline, CDR1 is KGHSH and CDR2 LQKENI. CDR3 length: 13 residues. DNA for the CDR3: TGTGCCAGCGGCAGGGATTCAGGCTACGAGCAGTACTTC. Protein sequence: CASGRDSGYEQYF.

The gene calls are TRBV5-1 and TRBJ2-3; TRBD2 aligns across 15 bases. The V gene's germline CDR1 is SGHRS and CDR2 YFSETQ. The V gene end was trimmed by 2 bases and the J gene end by 7 bases; junction bases not matched to a gene: 8. This CDR3 spans 17 amino acids. CDR3 sequence reads: CASSLSTGLAGGNTQYF. As DNA, the CDR3 is TGCGCCAGCAGCTTATCCACGGGACTAGCGGGGGGAAATACGCAGTATTTT. Together with reference TRBV5-1 and TRBJ2-3, the CDR3 gives the full variable domain: KAGVTQTPRYLIKTRGQQVTLSCSPISGHRSVSWYQQTPGQGLQFLFEYFSETQRNKGNFPGRFSGRQFSNSRSEMNVSTLELGDSALYLCASSLSTGLAGGNTQYFGPGTRLTVL.

The J gene is TRBJ2-1, the V gene TRBV7-9, with D hard to call. Trimming took 8 bases from V and 8 from J, leaving 4 bases between them. From germline, CDR1 is SEHNR and CDR2 FQNEAQ (reference sequence). There are 9 residues in the CDR3. CDR3 sequence reads: CASSDEQFF. The CDR3 DNA sequence: TGTGCCAGCTCGGATGAGCAGTTCTTC.

CDR3 loop: CASSGGLAGASFSTDTQYF. The CDR3 DNA follows: TGTGCCAGTAGTGGCGGACTAGCGGGGGCCTCGTTTAGCACAGATACGCAGTATTTT. This rearrangement joins TRBV19 to TRBJ2-3, with 13 bases matching TRBD2. This CDR3 region has 19 residues. Unmatched junction bases numbered 11, after V lost 5 bases and J lost 0 bases. Germline V gene lookup returns CDR1 LNHDA and CDR2 SQIVND (reference sequence).

This chain joins TRBV25-1 and TRBJ1-1, with D maybe TRBD1 (5 bases). The CDR3 length is 16 residues. Germline CDR1 is MGHDK and CDR2 is SYGVNS. Trimming pared 2 bases from V and 1 base from J, leaving 14 bases between. The CDR3 nucleotides are TGTGCCAGCAGTGAAAATCCGGGGCTTGGGAACACTGAAGCTTTCTTT. The encoded protein is CASSENPGLGNTEAFF.

The J gene is TRBJ1-4, the V gene TRBV6-1, with 11 positions matching TRBD1. V lost 4 bases and J lost 7; bases outside the gene matches: 8. The CDR3 loop spans 16 amino acids. The germline gives CDR1 MNHNS, CDR2 SASEGT. This CDR3 reads CASSGGQGVWSEKLFF. The CDR3 DNA is TGTGCCAGCAGTGGGGGACAGGGGGTTTGGAGTGAAAAACTGTTTTTT.

V usage is TRBV5-1 and J usage is TRBJ2-5; 7 positions agree with TRBD2. The end of the DNA fits TRBJ2-7 better, so the J call may be wrong. Looked up from germline, CDR1 is SGHRS and CDR2 is YFSETQ. The CDR3 length is 15 residues. The CDR3 DNA sequence: TGCGCCAGCAGCTTGGGAGCGGGATTCGGCTACGAGCAGTACTTC. Its protein is CASSLGAGFGYEQYF.

This sequence joins TRBV18 and TRBJ1-1, with 7 bases fitting TRBD1. Trimming cost V 1 base and J 7 bases; bases outside gene matches: 6. This CDR3 is 14 amino acids long. Germline CDR1 KGHSH, CDR2 LQKENI. The CDR3 bases are TGTGCCAGCTCACCACGGGAACGACAGGGTGAAGCTTTCTTT. Translated: CASSPRERQGEAFF. Complete variable domain (other parts from reference TRBV18 and TRBJ1-1): NAGVMQNPRHLVRRRGQEARLRCSPMKGHSHVYWYRQLPEEGLKFMVYLQKENIIDESGMPKERFSAEFPKEGPSILRIQQVVRGDSAAYFCASSPRERQGEAFFGQGTRLTVV.

The V and J genes are TRBV5-4 and TRBJ1-2, with D unclear. Per the germline V gene, CDR1 is SGHNT and CDR2 is YYREEE (reference sequence). The CDR3 has 16 amino acids. Trimming stripped 1 base from V and 8 bases from J, with 21 bases between. For the CDR3, the DNA is TGTGCCAGCAGCTTGTCGGTCTCGGGTGGTGGGTTGGGCTACACCTTC. This translates into CASSLSVSGGGLGYTF.

V gene TRBV6-5 combines with J gene TRBJ2-1, with 7 bases that match TRBD1. Trimming at V came to 8 bases and at J to 2 bases, leaving 6 bases not matched to a gene. Per germline, CDR1 MNHEY and CDR2 SVGAGI. This CDR3 spans 14 amino acids. The CDR3 DNA is TGTGCCAGCTCAACAGGGGTCCCCTACAATGAGCAGTTCTTC. This translates into CASSTGVPYNEQFF.

This chain uses TRBV28 with TRBJ1-4; possibly TRBD1 for D (5 bases). CDR1 is MDHEN, CDR2 SYDVKM, per germline. The CDR3 is made up of 15 amino acids. Trimming pared 6 bases from V and 7 bases from J, leaving 18 bases between. CDR3 in amino acids: CASSPLGGGSEKLFF. CDR3 in DNA: TGTGCCAGCAGCCCACTTGGGGGGGGGAGTGAAAAACTGTTTTTT.